The present entry profiles one TCR beta chain with its context. Sampling times: baseline, cycle 4 day 1, cycle 7 day 1. This sample stems from a study of OX40 agonist ivuxolimab in advanced cancers. Overall study context: Eligibility rules accepted prior anti-PD-1, anti-PD-L1 or anti-CTLA-4 therapy, and around 44% had some.

The method was immunoSEQ multiplex PCR; TCRdb's version includes in-frame clones alone and lacks a portion of them. The data hold 55,000 to 65,000 clones, with roughly 80% observed a single time. The CDR3 runs to 15 residues. Trimming removed 6 bases from V and 2 bases from J; junction bases left unmatched: 7. The germline gives CDR1 MDHEN, CDR2 SYDVKM. The rearrangement joins TRBV28 to TRBJ2-5; 9 bases map to TRBD1. The sample here was CD4+ or CD8+ T cells sorted from blood, taken in a trial of the OX40 agonist ivuxolimab. The receptor was derived from an adult with an advanced solid tumor such as melanoma, head and neck, liver or kidney cancer. CDR3 in amino acids: CASSPGTGWQETQYF. CDR3 nucleotide sequence: TGTGCCAGCAGCCCCGGGACAGGGTGGCAAGAGACCCAGTACTTC.